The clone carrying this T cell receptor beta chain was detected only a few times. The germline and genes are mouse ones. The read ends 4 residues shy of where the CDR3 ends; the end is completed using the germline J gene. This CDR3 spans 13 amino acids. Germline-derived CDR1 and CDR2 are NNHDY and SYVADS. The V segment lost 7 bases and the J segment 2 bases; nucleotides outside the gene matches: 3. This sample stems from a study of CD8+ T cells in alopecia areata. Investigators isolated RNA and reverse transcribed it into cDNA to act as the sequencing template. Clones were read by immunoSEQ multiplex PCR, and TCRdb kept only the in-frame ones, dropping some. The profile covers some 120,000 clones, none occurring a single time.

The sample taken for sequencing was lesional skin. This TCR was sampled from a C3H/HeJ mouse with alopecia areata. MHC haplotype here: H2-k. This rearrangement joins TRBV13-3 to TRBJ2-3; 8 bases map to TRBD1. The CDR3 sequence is CASQTGDAETLYF. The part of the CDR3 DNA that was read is TGTGCCAGCCAGACAGGGGATGCAGAA.